This TCR beta chain was captured by sequencing in a study of cytomegalovirus exposure and HLA in healthy donors. Profiling relied on immunoSEQ multiplex PCR, and the TCRdb table lists in-frame clones only, not all of them. The table includes roughly 130,000 clones, approximately 89% detected once. V shed 5 bases and J shed 4 bases, with 14 bases lying between them. The V gene's germline CDR1 is LNHDA and CDR2 SQIVND (reference sequence). This CDR3 has 14 amino acids. Turning to this clone: The antigen is not known.

The study, taken as a whole, reports: Most TCR sequences were seen very rarely across donors, but some public TCRs occurred in many. Researchers counted 180 or so TCR beta chains as cytomegalovirus-associated. The TCR clusters that emerged in the first cohort tended, a later analysis found, to co-occur in the approximately 120 validation repertoires.

The TCR originated in a woman under 30 in good health and CMV-seropositive. V and J are TRBV19 and TRBJ2-5; possibly TRBD2 for D (5 bases). Specimen: PBMCs. The CDR3 DNA is TGTGCCAGTAGTTTATGGGGAGTTGGAGAGACCCAGTACTTC. Protein: CASSLWGVGETQYF.